This TCR beta chain was documented in a study of monozygotic twins with cystic fibrosis. Generated by immunoSEQ multiplex PCR, the TCRdb table keeps only in-frame clones and is missing some. The data contain roughly 25,000 clones, 96% of them singletons. This CDR3 region has 15 residues. CDR1 MNHEY and CDR2 SVGAGI come from the germline V gene. V lost 6 bases and J 0 bases, leaving 9 bases between the germline ends. Study findings and constraints: Monozygotic CF twins shared more identical nucleotide clonotypes than unrelated patients. V usage most resembled the co-twin in 13 of 16 pairs.

This clone has just a few counts. Its antigen is not identified. The chain recombines TRBV6-5 with TRBJ2-6, with TRBD2 as a possible D gene (5 bases). Sequenced material: blood. This TCR came from a girl aged 2-10 years with cystic fibrosis. The CDR3 is CASSPSHSGANVLTF. The CDR3 DNA sequence: TGTGCCAGCAGCCCTAGCCACTCTGGGGCCAACGTCCTGACTTTC.